The table lists the clone carrying this TCR beta chain with a few counts. Per the authors' pipeline: Quantification of nucleated cells was approximated via reference gene primer amplification. Clones were read by immunoSEQ multiplex PCR, and TCRdb kept only the in-frame ones, dropping some. V, J and clone size derive from that table, while D and trimming were established from the DNA sequence. Here the sample spans 350,000 to 450,000 clones, 85% being singletons. This record comes from a study of blood T cell repertoires in COVID-19. Study details: Whether acute or convalescent, the COVID-19 samples came from the United States, Italy and Spain. The analysed material was cDNA or gDNA that came from T cells, B-cell-depleted T cells, or PBMCs.

What was sequenced was peripheral blood. The TCR sequence derives from a young woman with acute or convalescent COVID-19.

The CDR3, as DNA: TGTGCTAGTGGTTTGTCGGGGGGGGATCAGCCCCAGCATTTT. Translation: CASGLSGGDQPQHF. This chain uses TRBV12-5 with TRBJ1-5, with D possibly being TRBD1 (5 bases). V was cut by 2 bases and J by 5 bases, with 10 bases left in between. Germline V gene data show CDR1 as LGHNT and CDR2 as FRNRAP. This CDR3 comprises 14 residues.